The 21 T cell receptor beta chains listed next were all sequenced from one sample in a study of chemoradiotherapy in HPV16-positive cancers. The method was immunoSEQ multiplex PCR; TCRdb's version includes in-frame clones alone and lacks a portion of them. The sample lists roughly 2,700 clones, about 80% occurring once. Sample: tumor tissue, taken from a patient who underwent chemoradiotherapy. These receptors were collected from a human donor with HPV-associated anogenital cancer.

The genes are TRBV6-1 and TRBJ2-5; D tentatively reads TRBD1 or TRBD2 (5 bases each). CDR3 length equals 15 residues. In germline, CDR1 is MNHNS, CDR2 SASEGT. Trimming removed 5 bases from V and 7 bases from J, with 20 bases in between. Written as DNA, the CDR3 is TGTGCCAGCAGTCTCTCCCGGGACGGTCTTGGGACCCAGTACTTC. Protein product: CASSLSRDGLGTQYF.

This clone was picked up one time. The chain combines TRBV14 with TRBJ1-2; TRBD1 agrees at 7 bases. The germline gives CDR1 SGHDN, CDR2 FVKESK. Trimming cost V 4 bases and J 4 bases; bases outside gene matches: 3. There are 13 residues in the CDR3. The CDR3, as DNA: TGTGCCAGCAGCCTGGGACAGAGCTATGGCTACACCTTC. Translated: CASSLGQSYGYTF.

This clone was seen once. This sequence joins TRBV9 and TRBJ2-2; D is possibly TRBD1 (6 bases). Trimming took 3 bases from V and 0 from J, leaving 9 bases between them. This CDR3 contains 15 residues. In germline, CDR1 is SGDLS, CDR2 YYNGEE. The CDR3 reads CASSGGGTNTGELFF. For the CDR3, the DNA is TGTGCCAGCAGCGGAGGGGGTACGAACACCGGGGAGCTGTTTTTT.

The chain carries TRBV6-6 and TRBJ1-1; 7 nucleotides line up with TRBD1. V gave up 6 bases and J gave up 1 base; unmatched junction bases: 8. CDR3 length: 15 residues. Germline CDR1 and CDR2: MNHNY and SVGAGI (reference sequence). The CDR3 region is CASRLTRQGNTEAFF. CDR3 DNA sequence: TGTGCCAGCAGACTGACCCGACAGGGGAACACTGAAGCTTTCTTT.

By share, this clone ranks as large. The V gene is TRBV6-6, the J gene TRBJ2-7; 14 bases match TRBD2. This CDR3 region has 14 residues. V lost 6 bases to trimming and J lost 6 bases; unmatched junction nucleotides: 4. Germline V gene lookup returns CDR1 MNHNY and CDR2 SVGAGI (reference sequence). The CDR3 nucleotides are TGTGCCAGCAGGCCCGGGACTAGCGGGGGCGAGCAGTACTTC. The encoded protein is CASRPGTSGGEQYF.

The chain carries TRBV28 and TRBJ1-4; D not resolved. Germline V gives CDR1 MDHEN, CDR2 SYDVKM. V was pared by 3 bases and J by 10 bases, with 6 bases between. This CDR3 has 11 residues. CDR3 loop: CASSLGRKLFF. The CDR3 nucleotides read TGTGCCAGCAGTTTGGGCAGAAAACTGTTTTTT.

The chain carries TRBV6-1 and TRBJ1-2; the match to TRBD1 covers 7 bases. With V trimmed by 8 bases and J by 0 bases, 9 bases remained unmatched. CDR1 MNHNS and CDR2 SASEGT come from the germline V gene. CDR3 length equals 15 residues. The CDR3 coding sequence is TGTGCCAGCTATGCGGGGACAGCCACTAACTATGGCTACACCTTC. Translating gives CASYAGTATNYGYTF.

The J gene is TRBJ2-2, the V gene TRBV6-1, with 10 bases fitting TRBD1. This CDR3 is 15 amino acids long. CDR1 and CDR2 from the germline V gene are MNHNS and SASEGT. J gave up 5 bases and V 6 bases, and 6 bases lay outside the gene matches. CDR3 sequence (DNA): TGTGCCAGCAGAGAGGGGACAGGGGAAACCGGGGAGCTGTTTTTT. It yields the protein CASREGTGETGELFF.

V usage is TRBV11-1 and J usage is TRBJ2-7, with D tentatively TRBD1 (7 bases). Between the trimmed V and J ends, which lost 1 base and 3 bases, there was a span of 13 bases. The CDR3 loop spans 15 amino acids. Germline values: CDR1 SGHAT, CDR2 FQDESV (reference sequence). The CDR3 loop is CASSLGGGGGYEQYF. For the CDR3, the DNA is TGTGCCAGCAGCTTAGGCGGAGGGGGCGGCTACGAGCAGTACTTC.

The gene calls are TRBV15 and TRBJ1-5; D remains unclear. Germline V CDR1 and CDR2: LNHNV, YYDKDF (reference sequence). The V and J ends lost 0 bases and 2 bases respectively, with 8 bases between them. The CDR3 sequence is 15 residues long. The CDR3 spells CATSRDGEGNQPQHF. CDR3 coding DNA: TGTGCCACCAGCAGAGACGGGGAGGGCAATCAGCCCCAGCATTTT.

The chain has TRBV5-6 and TRBJ2-7; D tentatively reads TRBD1 or TRBD2 (5 bases each). CDR3 length: 15 amino acids. Trimming removed 1 base from V and 5 bases from J, with 16 bases in between. Germline values: CDR1 SGHDT, CDR2 YYEEEE. CDR3 protein: CASSLIGALGDEQYF. CDR3 DNA sequence: TGTGCCAGCAGCTTGATCGGGGCCCTGGGGGACGAGCAGTACTTC.

This chain links TRBV19 with TRBJ1-2, with 9 positions matching TRBD1. Germline V CDR1 and CDR2: LNHDA, SQIVND (reference sequence). The J segment lost 8 bases and the V segment lost 4 bases, leaving 8 bases of the junction unmatched. CDR3 length: 14 amino acids. The CDR3 loop is CASSTTGQGVGYTF. The CDR3 DNA reads as TGTGCCAGTAGTACAACGGGACAGGGAGTCGGCTACACCTTC. The full variable domain, in which reference TRBV19 and TRBJ1-2 provide the parts outside the CDR3, is DGGITQSPKYLFRKEGQNVTLSCEQNLNHDAMYWYRQDPGQGLRLIYYSQIVNDFQKGDIAEGYSVSREKKESFPLTVTSAQKNPTAFYLCASSTTGQGVGYTFGSGTRLTVV.

This clone was counted a few times. Written as DNA, the CDR3 is TGCGCCAGCCTCTTGGACAGGGAGAGTGGCTACACCTTC. Its protein is CASLLDRESGYTF. The chain is built from TRBV10-2 and TRBJ1-2; 8 bases agree with TRBD1. In germline, CDR1 is WSHSY, CDR2 SAAADI. V gave up 8 bases and J gave up 7 bases; unmatched junction bases: 9. This CDR3 is 13 amino acids long.

This clone was counted a few times. The chain is built from TRBV30 and TRBJ1-1, with no clear D. The germline V gene has CDR1 GTSNPN and CDR2 SVGIG (reference sequence). The CDR3 is 13 amino acids. The ends were cut back, 0 bases at V and 6 bases at J, with 11 bases in the middle. The CDR3 DNA is TGTGCCTGGAGTGTATTGGGGATGGCTGAAGCTTTCTTT. Its protein is CAWSVLGMAEAFF. Together with reference TRBV30 and TRBJ1-1, the CDR3 gives the full variable domain: SQTIHQWPATLVQPVGSPLSLECTVEGTSNPNLYWYRQAAGRGLQLLFYSVGIGQISSEVPQNLSASRPQDRQFILSSKKLLLSDSGFYLCAWSVLGMAEAFFGQGTRLTVV.

This clone was observed a few times. The chain joins TRBV7-6 to TRBJ2-3; no definite D call. Germline loops: CDR1 SGHVS, CDR2 FNYEAQ. Trimming took off 5 bases at V and 4 bases at J, with 13 bases between the two ends. This CDR3 comprises 14 residues. The CDR3 nucleotides read TGTGCCAGCAGCCTAAGGTTGGCCGCAGATACGCAGTATTTT. Its protein is CASSLRLAADTQYF.

The CDR3 reads CATSRDPDGPSPQHF. The CDR3 nucleotides read TGTGCCACCAGCAGAGATCCCGACGGTCCGTCGCCCCAGCATTTT. The gene calls are TRBV15 and TRBJ1-5; D not resolved. Trimming shortened V by 0 bases and J by 9 bases, and 15 bases separated the two germline ends. Germline CDR1 LNHNV, CDR2 YYDKDF (reference sequence). The CDR3 totals 15 residues.

This chain uses TRBV5-1 with TRBJ2-3; the match to TRBD2 covers 15 bases. V lost 4 bases and J lost 4; bases outside the gene matches: 1. The CDR3 contains 15 residues. Per germline, CDR1 SGHRS and CDR2 YFSETQ. For the CDR3, the DNA is TGCGCCAGCAGCCGGACTAGCGGGGGGGCAGATACGCAGTATTTT. Amino acids: CASSRTSGGADTQYF. Using reference TRBV5-1 and TRBJ2-3 for the parts outside the CDR3, the full variable domain is KAGVTQTPRYLIKTRGQQVTLSCSPISGHRSVSWYQQTPGQGLQFLFEYFSETQRNKGNFPGRFSGRQFSNSRSEMNVSTLELGDSALYLCASSRTSGGADTQYFGPGTRLTVL.

The rearrangement uses TRBV2 and TRBJ2-4; 12 positions match TRBD2. Germline-derived CDR1 and CDR2 are SNHLY and FYNNEI. The CDR3 extends over 17 amino acids. With 4 bases clipped from V and 7 bases from J, the junction kept 11 bases outside the gene matches. This CDR3 reads CASSGIASGGARNIQYF. The CDR3 region has the DNA TGTGCCAGCAGTGGAATCGCTAGCGGGGGGGCCAGGAACATTCAGTACTTC.

CDR3 loop: CASSYQGQAPGYTF. The CDR3 nucleotides are TGTGCCAGCAGTTATCAAGGACAGGCCCCGGGCTACACCTTC. The chain links TRBV6-5 to TRBJ1-2; TRBD1 agrees at 7 bases. The CDR3 runs to 14 residues. Germline lookup yields CDR1 MNHEY and CDR2 SVGAGI. V was clipped by 3 bases and J by 8 bases; unmatched bases: 9.

The chain uses TRBV5-3 and TRBJ1-1; no reliable D call. TRBV5-3 is an ORF; its function is uncertain. The CDR3 consists of 14 residues. Trimming took 6 bases from V and 0 from J, leaving 12 bases between them. CDR3 sequence (DNA): TGTGCCAGAACTGTAGGACGGTTGAACACTGAAGCTTTCTTT. Amino acid sequence: CARTVGRLNTEAFF.

The rearrangement joins TRBV30 to TRBJ1-1; D may be TRBD1 (5 bases). From germline, CDR1 is GTSNPN and CDR2 SVGIG (reference sequence). Trimming cost V 3 bases and J 6 bases, with 14 bases left between them. The CDR3 totals 13 residues. DNA of the CDR3: TGTGCCTGGAGCGAAACCCCGACAGCTGAAGCTTTCTTT. Translated: CAWSETPTAEAFF.